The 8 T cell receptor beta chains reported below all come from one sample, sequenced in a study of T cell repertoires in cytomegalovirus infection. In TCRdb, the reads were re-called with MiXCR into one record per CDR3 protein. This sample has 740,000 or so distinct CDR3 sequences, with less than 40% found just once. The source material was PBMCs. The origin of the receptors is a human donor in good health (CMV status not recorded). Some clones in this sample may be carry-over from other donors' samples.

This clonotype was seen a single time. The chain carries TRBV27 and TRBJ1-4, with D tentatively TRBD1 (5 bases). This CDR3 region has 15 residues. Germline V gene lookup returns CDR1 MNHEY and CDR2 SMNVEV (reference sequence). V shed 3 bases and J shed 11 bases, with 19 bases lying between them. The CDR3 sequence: CASSFTRAGVGKLFF. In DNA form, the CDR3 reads TGTGCCAGCAGTTTCACCAGGGCTGGGGTCGGCAAACTGTTTTTT.

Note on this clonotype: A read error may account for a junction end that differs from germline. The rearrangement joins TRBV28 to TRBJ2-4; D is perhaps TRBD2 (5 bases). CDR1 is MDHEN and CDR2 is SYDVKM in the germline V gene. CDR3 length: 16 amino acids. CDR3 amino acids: CASSLASEGGKNFQYF. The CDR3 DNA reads TGTGCCAGCAGTCTTGCCTCGGAAGGAGGCAAAAACTTTCAGTACTTC.

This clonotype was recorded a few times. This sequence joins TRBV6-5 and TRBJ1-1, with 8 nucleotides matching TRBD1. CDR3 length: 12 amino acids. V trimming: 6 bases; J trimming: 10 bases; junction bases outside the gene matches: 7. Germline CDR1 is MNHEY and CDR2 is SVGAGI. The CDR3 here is CASRPGTGPAFF. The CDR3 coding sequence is TGTGCCAGCAGACCTGGGACAGGACCAGCTTTCTTT.

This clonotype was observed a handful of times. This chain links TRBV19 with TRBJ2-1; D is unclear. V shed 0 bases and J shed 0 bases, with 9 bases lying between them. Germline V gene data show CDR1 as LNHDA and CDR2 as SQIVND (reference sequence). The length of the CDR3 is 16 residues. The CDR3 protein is CASSIDGASSYNEQFF. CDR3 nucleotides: TGTGCCAGTAGTATAGATGGCGCGAGCTCCTACAATGAGCAGTTCTTC.

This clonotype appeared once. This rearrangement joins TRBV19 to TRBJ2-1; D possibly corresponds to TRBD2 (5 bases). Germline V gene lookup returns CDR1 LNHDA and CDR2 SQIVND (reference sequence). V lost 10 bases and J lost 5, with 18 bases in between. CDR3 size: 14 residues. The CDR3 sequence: CATRGYSFNNEQFF. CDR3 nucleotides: TGTGCCACGAGAGGGTACAGCTTCAACAATGAGCAGTTCTTC.

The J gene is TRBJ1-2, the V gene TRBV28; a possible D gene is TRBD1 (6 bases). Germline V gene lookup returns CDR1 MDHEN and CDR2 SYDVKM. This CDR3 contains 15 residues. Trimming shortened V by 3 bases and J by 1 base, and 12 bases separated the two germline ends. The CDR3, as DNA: TGTGCCAGCAGTTTCGCCAGGGGCTATAACTATGGCTACACCTTC. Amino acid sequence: CASSFARGYNYGYTF.

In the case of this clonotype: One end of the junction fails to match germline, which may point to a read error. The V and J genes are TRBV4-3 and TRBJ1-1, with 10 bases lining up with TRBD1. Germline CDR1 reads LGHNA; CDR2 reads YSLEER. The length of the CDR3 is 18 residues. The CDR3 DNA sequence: TGCTCCAGCAGCCAAGATCACGGACAGGGGGTTTTGAACACTGAAGCTTTCTTT. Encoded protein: CSSSQDHGQGVLNTEAFF.

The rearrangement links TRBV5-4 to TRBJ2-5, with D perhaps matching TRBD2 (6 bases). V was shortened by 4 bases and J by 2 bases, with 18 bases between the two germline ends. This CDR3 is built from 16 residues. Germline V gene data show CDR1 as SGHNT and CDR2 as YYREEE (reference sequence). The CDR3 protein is CASSPSEGLTQETQYF. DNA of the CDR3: TGTGCCAGCAGCCCGTCGGAGGGACTGACTCAAGAGACCCAGTACTTC.